These 18 T cell receptor beta chains share one sample of origin, sequenced in a study of read filtering for tumor transcriptome and immune sequencing. The library was built from around 400 ng RNA with molecular barcoded adaptors for alpha/delta and beta/gamma chains. MiXCR, applied by TCRdb to the reads, yields one record per CDR3 protein. The sample includes over 55,000 distinct CDR3 sequences, approximately 15% of them seen just once. Sequencing was done on a sample of a population of CD138-negative cells sorted from bone marrow. Receptor source: a donor aged 40 or over with multiple myeloma.

The table lists this clonotype with many counts. The chain recombines TRBV18 with TRBJ2-5; D might be TRBD2 (6 bases). The CDR3 runs 13 residues. V was clipped by 3 bases and J by 4 bases, with 9 bases between them. Germline values: CDR1 KGHSH, CDR2 LQKENI. The CDR3 sequence is CASSPPGGETQYF. DNA for the CDR3: TGTGCCAGCTCACCCCCCGGGGGAGAGACCCAGTACTTC.

There are many counts of this clonotype. The rearrangement joins TRBV19 to TRBJ2-7; 9 bases are shared with TRBD1. Germline V gene sequence: CDR1 LNHDA, CDR2 SQIVND (reference sequence). The junction had 9 bases not matched to a gene; V was cut back by 3 bases and J by 3 bases. CDR3 length: 16 residues. The CDR3 DNA reads TGTGCCAGTAGTATGGGATCCGGGACAGGGTACTACGAGCAGTACTTC. This sequence encodes CASSMGSGTGYYEQYF.

This clonotype has ten or more counts. This chain joins TRBV19 and TRBJ2-3; D unresolved. Germline assignment: CDR1 LNHDA and CDR2 SQIVND (reference sequence). This CDR3 is built from 13 residues. Trimming removed 6 bases at V and 0 bases at J, with 7 bases between. CDR3 coding DNA: TGTGCCAGTAGGAAACTAAGCACAGATACGCAGTATTTT. Translated: CASRKLSTDTQYF.

The chain joins TRBV19 to TRBJ2-1; 7 bases agree with TRBD2. The CDR3 extends over 15 amino acids. Losses at the gene ends were 2 bases for V and 4 bases for J; bases not matched to a gene: 5. Per germline, CDR1 LNHDA and CDR2 SQIVND (reference sequence). DNA for the CDR3: TGTGCCAGTAGTATATGGCGGGAGCGTTACAATGAGCAGTTCTTC. The encoded protein is CASSIWRERYNEQFF.

This clonotype was seen many times. The gene calls are TRBV9 and TRBJ1-5, with 10 bases that match TRBD1. The trim removed 0 bases at V and 4 bases at J, leaving 4 bases unmatched. The germline V gene has CDR1 SGDLS and CDR2 YYNGEE. The length of the CDR3 is 16 residues. CDR3 amino acids: CASSVGGQGGNQPQHF. The CDR3 nucleotides read TGTGCCAGCAGCGTAGGCGGACAGGGGGGGAATCAGCCCCAGCATTTT.

This clonotype was recorded a few times. The junction does not match germline at one end; this may be a read error. The V gene is TRBV7-8, the J gene TRBJ2-1; 10 nucleotides match TRBD2. Germline-derived CDR1 and CDR2 are SGHVS and FQNEAQ. This CDR3 has 15 residues. This CDR3 is CASSLGSSGGKELFF. DNA for the CDR3: TGTGCCAGCAGCTTAGGGTCTAGCGGGGGCAAGGAGCTGTTCTTC.

Concerning this clonotype itself: This could be a read error, since a much larger clone is one nucleotide away. The gene calls are TRBV6-6 and TRBJ2-4; a possible D gene is TRBD1 (6 bases). Per germline, CDR1 MNHNY and CDR2 SVGAGI (reference sequence). CDR3 length: 16 amino acids. The CDR3 nucleotides read TGTGCCAGCAGTTACTCCAGGGGAATAGCCAAAGACATTCAGTACTTC. Translated, it gives CASSYSRGIAKDIQYF.

This clonotype was counted only a few times. Being one base from a much bigger clone, this may be a read error. This chain links TRBV14 with TRBJ2-7, with no clear D. Germline CDR1 reads SGHDN; CDR2 reads FVKESK. The CDR3 runs 13 residues. CDR3 residues: CASSPGPPYEQHF. The CDR3 bases are TGTGCCAGCAGCCCTGGGCCTCCCTACGAGCAGCACTTC.

The V gene is TRBV12-3 or TRBV12-4, the J gene TRBJ1-1; D may be TRBD1 (5 bases). V lost 6 bases and J 5 bases, leaving 13 bases between the germline ends. The CDR3 sequence is 13 residues long. This CDR3 reads CASRRGEGTEAFF. The DNA for the CDR3 is TGTGCCAGCAGGAGAGGGGAGGGAACTGAAGCTTTCTTT.

This sequence joins TRBV18 and TRBJ2-7; 8 nucleotides line up with TRBD1. The CDR3 contains 13 residues. Germline V CDR1 and CDR2: KGHSH, LQKENI. J lost 5 bases, V lost 3 bases, and 3 bases had no gene match. CDR3: CASSPGTGNEQYF. The DNA of the CDR3 is TGTGCCAGCTCACCTGGGACAGGTAACGAGCAGTACTTC.

This clonotype has just a few counts. The CDR3 DNA reads TGTGCCAGCGGATCGAGGGGACTAGGATCAAGGAGGGGGCAAGAGACCCAGTACTTC. It specifies CASGSRGLGSRRGQETQYF. The genes are TRBV6-1 and TRBJ2-5; 8 positions agree with TRBD2. Germline V gives CDR1 MNHNS, CDR2 SASEGT. The CDR3 runs to 19 residues. J lost 2 bases, V lost 8 bases, and 22 bases had no gene match.

This clonotype was counted ten times or more. The CDR3 DNA follows: TGCAGCTCCTACGGGAGTCTTTCCTACAATGAGCAGTTCTTC. Its protein product is CSSYGSLSYNEQFF. The chain joins TRBV29-1 to TRBJ2-1; perhaps TRBD2 as D (6 bases). V lost 8 bases, J lost 1 base, and 15 bases lay in between. Germline CDR1 is SQVTM and CDR2 is ANQGSEA. The CDR3 has 14 residues.

This clonotype has more than one count but fewer than ten. The chain couples TRBV29-1 to TRBJ2-3, with 7 positions matching TRBD2. Germline values: CDR1 SQVTM, CDR2 ANQGSEA. V shed 7 bases, J shed 5 bases, and the junction held 3 bases outside the gene matches. The CDR3 has 11 residues. In DNA form, the CDR3 reads TGCAGCGGGGGGGGGGGAGATACGCAGTATTTT. This sequence encodes CSGGGGDTQYF.

This clonotype has ten or more counts. The chain is built from TRBV28 and TRBJ1-5; no firm D call. This CDR3 is built from 12 residues. CDR1 and CDR2 (germline): MDHEN, SYDVKM. The germline V and J ends were trimmed by 5 bases and 8 bases, with 10 bases remaining between them. CDR3: CASSANPEPQHF. CDR3 nucleotide sequence: TGTGCCAGCAGTGCCAACCCAGAGCCCCAGCATTTT. Drawing the rest from reference TRBV28 and TRBJ1-5, the complete variable domain is DVKVTQSSRYLVKRTGEKVFLECVQDMDHENMFWYRQDPGLGLRLIYFSYDVKMKEKGDIPEGYSVSREKKERFSLILESASTNQTSMYLCASSANPEPQHFGDGTRLSIL.

This clonotype appeared many times. V usage is TRBV18 and J usage is TRBJ2-1; D gene uncertain. From germline, CDR1 is KGHSH and CDR2 LQKENI. V was pared by 3 bases and J by 0 bases, with 9 bases between. The CDR3 spans 15 residues. The CDR3 region has the DNA TGTGCCAGCTCACCGACGGACCTCTCCTACAATGAGCAGTTCTTC. It translates to CASSPTDLSYNEQFF. The full variable domain, in which reference TRBV18 and TRBJ2-1 provide the parts outside the CDR3, is NAGVMQNPRHLVRRRGQEARLRCSPMKGHSHVYWYRQLPEEGLKFMVYLQKENIIDESGMPKERFSAEFPKEGPSILRIQQVVRGDSAAYFCASSPTDLSYNEQFFGPGTRLTVL.

This clonotype was detected ten times or more. The chain is built from TRBV5-1 and TRBJ2-1; TRBD1 matches 9 bases. Germline V gene data show CDR1 as SGHRS and CDR2 as YFSETQ. This CDR3 is 14 amino acids long. After removal of 5 bases from V and 8 bases from J, the junction contained 8 bases not matched to a gene. CDR3 in amino acids: CASSLQGASDEQFF. In DNA form, the CDR3 reads TGCGCCAGCAGTCTACAGGGGGCAAGTGATGAGCAGTTCTTC.

The CDR3 region has the DNA TGTGCCAGCAGCCAAGGGGACGGGAGGGGGTTCGAGCAGTACTTC. Its translation is CASSQGDGRGFEQYF. V usage is TRBV4-2 and J usage is TRBJ2-7, with TRBD2 matching over 8 bases. V dropped 1 base and J dropped 6; count of bases not matched to a gene: 8. CDR1 LGHNA and CDR2 YNFKEQ come from the germline V gene. There are 15 residues in the CDR3.

This clonotype showed up many times. The rearrangement joins TRBV15 to TRBJ2-1, with 7 positions matching TRBD1. V lost 5 bases and J lost 12; bases outside the gene matches: 13. The germline V gene has CDR1 LNHNV and CDR2 YYDKDF (reference sequence). The CDR3 is made up of 14 amino acids. The CDR3 loop is CATSGRQGPMRQFF. The DNA of the CDR3 is TGTGCCACCAGCGGCCGACAGGGTCCAATGCGGCAGTTCTTC.